This passage covers 14 T cell receptor beta chains from one sample sequenced in a study of blood T cell repertoires in COVID-19. This table comes from immunoSEQ multiplex PCR, and its TCRdb copy is limited to in-frame clones, with some not included. The data show under 350,000 clones, 89% seen once. The sample was PBMCs or T cells enriched from blood (not recorded which). These receptors originate from a woman aged 55-70 years who had recovered from COVID-19.

The V gene is TRBV6-2 or TRBV6-3, the J gene TRBJ2-4, with 8 bases that match TRBD2. CDR3 length equals 12 residues. V was pared by 3 bases and J by 10 bases, with 2 bases of the junction left unmatched. The germline gives CDR1 MNHEY, CDR2 SVGEGT. CDR3 amino acids: CASSYQRGIQYF. The DNA of the CDR3 is TGTGCCAGCAGTTATCAGCGGGGGATTCAGTACTTC.

J is TRBJ2-3 and V is TRBV7-6; maybe TRBD2 (7 bases). V was shortened by 1 base and J by 5 bases, with 13 bases between the two germline ends. Per the germline V gene, CDR1 is SGHVS and CDR2 is FNYEAQ. This CDR3 has 15 amino acids. CDR3: CASSLGGGGLDTQYF. CDR3 nucleotides: TGTGCCAGCAGCTTAGGAGGGGGGGGCTTAGATACGCAGTATTTT. The full variable domain, rest sourced from reference TRBV7-6 and TRBJ2-3, is GAGVSQSPRYKVTKRGQDVALRCDPISGHVSLYWYRQALGQGPEFLTYFNYEAQQDKSGLPNDRFSAERPEGSISTLTIQRTEQRDSAMYRCASSLGGGGLDTQYFGPGTRLTVL.

The rearrangement links TRBV6-5 to TRBJ2-7; tentative D call: TRBD2 (5 bases). Trimming took 6 bases from V and 7 from J, leaving 22 bases between them. Germline CDR1 and CDR2: MNHEY and SVGAGI. CDR3 length: 15 amino acids. The CDR3 loop reads CASSYPFPGLVEQYF. DNA for the CDR3: TGTGCCAGCAGCTACCCCTTCCCGGGGTTAGTTGAGCAGTACTTC.

Comment on this clone: One end of the junction is discordant with germline, which a read error may explain. This rearrangement joins TRBV7-7 to TRBJ2-5, with D possibly being TRBD2 (6 bases). Per germline, CDR1 SSHAT and CDR2 FNYEAQ (reference sequence). The CDR3 sequence is 16 residues long. As DNA, the CDR3 is TGTGCTAGCAGCCCCCCCGGTGGCGGGGATCAAGAGACCCAGTACTTC. Translating it yields CASSPPGGGDQETQYF.

This chain connects TRBV3-1 (or the pseudogene TRBV3-2) to TRBJ1-1; D perhaps matches TRBD1 (5 bases). V was trimmed by 0 bases and J by 3 bases, leaving 11 bases between them. Germline assignment: CDR1 LGHDT and CDR2 YNNKEL (reference sequence). The CDR3 contains 15 residues. CDR3 residues: CASSQDIRADTEAFF. As DNA, the CDR3 is TGTGCCAGCAGCCAAGATATCAGGGCGGACACTGAAGCTTTCTTT.

The chain uses TRBV11-1 and TRBJ1-1; 11 bases are a match to TRBD1. Germline assignment: CDR1 SGHAT and CDR2 FQDESV (reference sequence). With 5 bases clipped from V and 6 bases from J, the junction kept 11 bases outside the gene matches. CDR3 length: 16 residues. CDR3 coding DNA: TGTGCCAGCAGCAAAAGGACAGGGGGCAGTAACGCTGAAGCTTTCTTT. Protein product: CASSKRTGGSNAEAFF.

V is TRBV7-9 and J is TRBJ2-2, with unresolved D. Trimming removed 4 bases at V and 3 bases at J, with 9 bases between. In germline, CDR1 is SEHNR, CDR2 FQNEAQ (reference sequence). This CDR3 is 14 amino acids long. The CDR3 protein is CASSYYSDTGELFF. The CDR3 region has the DNA TGTGCCAGCAGCTATTATTCAGACACCGGGGAGCTGTTTTTT.

This chain joins TRBV27 and TRBJ2-1, with 7 nucleotides matching TRBD2. This CDR3 is 15 amino acids long. The J segment lost 0 bases and the V segment lost 4 bases, leaving 3 bases of the junction unmatched. Germline V gives CDR1 MNHEY, CDR2 SMNVEV (reference sequence). The chain's CDR3 is CASSYKRDSYNEQFF. For the CDR3, the DNA is TGTGCCAGCAGTTACAAGCGGGACTCCTACAATGAGCAGTTCTTC.

The chain uses TRBV7-9 and TRBJ2-3, with 13 bases lining up with TRBD2. With V trimmed by 4 bases and J by 2 bases, 12 bases remained unmatched. CDR1 is SEHNR, CDR2 FQNEAQ, per germline (reference sequence). This CDR3 region has 19 residues. CDR3 coding DNA: TGTGCCAGCAGCTACCCAACCGGGACTAGCGGGGTTAACACAGATACGCAGTATTTT. Protein product: CASSYPTGTSGVNTDTQYF.

V gene TRBV27 combines with J gene TRBJ2-7, with D perhaps matching TRBD2 (6 bases). Per the germline V gene, CDR1 is MNHEY and CDR2 is SMNVEV (reference sequence). V was shortened by 1 base and J by 2 bases, with 12 bases between the two germline ends. The length of the CDR3 is 15 residues. The CDR3 DNA follows: TGTGCCAGCAGTTTATATCGGGGGAATACCTACGAGCAGTACTTC. Protein sequence: CASSLYRGNTYEQYF.

J is TRBJ2-7 and V is TRBV6-1, with a weak D call TRBD2 (5 bases). V lost 2 bases to trimming and J lost 6 bases, with 11 bases between them. The CDR3 is made up of 13 amino acids. CDR1 is MNHNS and CDR2 is SASEGT in the germline V gene. The CDR3 reads CASSEIEGFEQYF. In DNA, the CDR3 is TGTGCCAGCAGTGAAATTGAGGGTTTCGAGCAGTACTTC.

This clone was seen just once. V usage is TRBV7-2 and J usage is TRBJ2-7; possible D gene TRBD2, 5 bases. The CDR3 extends over 13 amino acids. V was clipped by 5 bases and J by 5 bases, with 13 bases between them. The germline CDR1 and CDR2 sequences are SGHTA and FQGNSA. The CDR3 sequence: CASSLGRGDEQYF. In DNA, the CDR3 is TGTGCCAGCAGCCTTGGTCGGGGTGACGAGCAGTACTTC.

V gene TRBV7-9 combines with J gene TRBJ2-3; the match to TRBD2 covers 8 bases. From germline, CDR1 is SEHNR and CDR2 FQNEAQ (reference sequence). V lost 5 bases, J lost 3 bases, and 10 bases stayed unmatched. CDR3 size: 16 residues. The CDR3 sequence: CASSPGLAAQTDTQYF. The CDR3, as DNA: TGTGCCAGCAGCCCCGGACTAGCTGCCCAAACAGATACGCAGTATTTT.

The J gene is TRBJ2-6, the V gene TRBV4-1, with a possible D match to TRBD1 (5 bases). V was shortened by 2 bases and J by 0 bases, with 17 bases between the two germline ends. CDR1 is MGHRA and CDR2 is YSYEKL in the germline V gene. CDR3 length: 19 residues. CDR3 sequence reads: CASSQWLSGIISGANVLTF. Here the CDR3 DNA reads TGCGCCAGCAGCCAATGGTTGTCAGGGATTATCTCTGGGGCCAACGTCCTGACTTTC.